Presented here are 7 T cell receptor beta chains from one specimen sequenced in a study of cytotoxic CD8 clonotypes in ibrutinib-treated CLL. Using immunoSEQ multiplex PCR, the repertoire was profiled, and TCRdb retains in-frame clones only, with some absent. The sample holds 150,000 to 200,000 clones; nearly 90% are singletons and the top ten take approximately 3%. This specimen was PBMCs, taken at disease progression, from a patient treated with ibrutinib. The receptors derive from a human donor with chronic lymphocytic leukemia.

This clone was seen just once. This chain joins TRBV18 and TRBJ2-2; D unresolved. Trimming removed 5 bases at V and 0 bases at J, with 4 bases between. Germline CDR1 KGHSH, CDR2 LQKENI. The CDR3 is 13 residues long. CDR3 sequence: CASSSTNTGELFF. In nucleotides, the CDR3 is TGTGCCAGCTCATCCACGAACACCGGGGAGCTGTTTTTT.

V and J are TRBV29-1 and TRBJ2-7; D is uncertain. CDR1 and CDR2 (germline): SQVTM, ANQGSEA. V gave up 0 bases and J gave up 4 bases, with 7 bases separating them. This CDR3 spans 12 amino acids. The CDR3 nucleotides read TGCAGCGTTGAAGATGGCCGATACGAGCAGTACTTC. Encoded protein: CSVEDGRYEQYF.

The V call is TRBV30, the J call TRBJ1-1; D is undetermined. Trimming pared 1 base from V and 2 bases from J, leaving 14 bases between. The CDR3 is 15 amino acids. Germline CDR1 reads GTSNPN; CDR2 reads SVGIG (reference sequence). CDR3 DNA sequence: TGTGCCTGGAGTGGCCCATCCCGGACTAACACTGAAGCTTTCTTT. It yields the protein CAWSGPSRTNTEAFF.

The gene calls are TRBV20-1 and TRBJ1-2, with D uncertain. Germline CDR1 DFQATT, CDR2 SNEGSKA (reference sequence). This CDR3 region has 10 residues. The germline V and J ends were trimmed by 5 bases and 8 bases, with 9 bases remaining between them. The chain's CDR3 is CSAPRSGYTF. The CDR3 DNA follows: TGCAGTGCTCCCCGCTCCGGCTACACCTTC.

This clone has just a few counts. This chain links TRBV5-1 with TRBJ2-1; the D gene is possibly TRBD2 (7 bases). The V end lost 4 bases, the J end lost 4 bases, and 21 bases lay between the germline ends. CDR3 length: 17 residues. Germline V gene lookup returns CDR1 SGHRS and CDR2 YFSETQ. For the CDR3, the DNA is TGCGCCAGCAGCCAACTACGGGGGGCGAGAATGTACAATGAGCAGTTCTTC. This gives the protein CASSQLRGARMYNEQFF.

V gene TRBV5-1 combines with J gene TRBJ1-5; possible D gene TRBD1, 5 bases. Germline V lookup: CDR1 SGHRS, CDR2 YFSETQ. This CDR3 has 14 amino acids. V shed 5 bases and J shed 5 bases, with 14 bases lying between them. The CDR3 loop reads CASSPTGSDQPQHF. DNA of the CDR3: TGCGCCAGCAGTCCAACAGGTTCGGATCAGCCCCAGCATTTT. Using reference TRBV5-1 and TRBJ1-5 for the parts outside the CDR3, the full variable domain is KAGVTQTPRYLIKTRGQQVTLSCSPISGHRSVSWYQQTPGQGLQFLFEYFSETQRNKGNFPGRFSGRQFSNSRSEMNVSTLELGDSALYLCASSPTGSDQPQHFGDGTRLSIL.

CDR3 sequence: CASSLQGIGQPQHF. CDR3 nucleotides: TGTGCCAGCAGCCTACAGGGCATTGGTCAGCCCCAGCATTTT. This rearrangement joins TRBV7-9 to TRBJ1-5, with D tentatively TRBD1 (6 bases). Germline CDR1 is SEHNR and CDR2 is FQNEAQ (reference sequence). The CDR3 totals 14 residues. Deletions cut 5 bases from V and 6 bases from J, with 14 bases between.